This is a list of T cell receptor beta chains from one sample in a study of regulatory T cells in long-lasting Graves disease. A single record per CDR3 protein comes from TCRdb applying MiXCR to the multiplex PCR reads. Among 420,000 or so distinct CDR3 sequences listed, around 24% were seen once. The sample in question was peripheral blood mononuclear cells (PBMCs), obtained when the disease was refractory, from a patient treated with antithyroid drugs. The receptor source for this set is a female donor with Graves disease. Each CDR3 is given with its conserved first and last residue. A D gene is named only where the DNA matches it firmly.

v_gene: TRBV27
d_gene: TRBD1
j_gene: TRBJ2-5
CDR3aa: CASSFRDREETQYF

v_gene: TRBV7-2
d_gene: -
j_gene: TRBJ2-5
CDR3aa: CASSLDPGFQETQYF

v_gene: TRBV2
d_gene: -
j_gene: TRBJ2-5
CDR3aa: CASSVRRQETQYF

v_gene: TRBV3-1
d_gene: -
j_gene: TRBJ2-7
CDR3aa: CASSQGEQYF

v_gene: TRBV20-1
d_gene: TRBD1
j_gene: TRBJ2-7
CDR3aa: CSARDDDRGPYEQYF

v_gene: TRBV2
d_gene: -
j_gene: TRBJ1-6
CDR3aa: CASSRNSPLHF

v_gene: TRBV5-1
d_gene: TRBD1
j_gene: TRBJ2-4
CDR3aa: CASSLTGGADLNIQYF

v_gene: TRBV2
d_gene: TRBD1
j_gene: TRBJ2-1
CDR3aa: CASSGTGLNEQFF

v_gene: TRBV6-1
d_gene: TRBD1
j_gene: TRBJ1-1
CDR3aa: CASARQGATEAFF

v_gene: TRBV6-2/TRBV6-3
d_gene: TRBD2
j_gene: TRBJ2-7
CDR3aa: CASTLASGISYEQYF

v_gene: TRBV2
d_gene: -
j_gene: TRBJ1-1
CDR3aa: CASSLSLQIMNTEAFF

v_gene: TRBV11-2
d_gene: TRBD1
j_gene: TRBJ1-3
CDR3aa: CASSRIGTVSGNTIYF

v_gene: TRBV11-2
d_gene: -
j_gene: TRBJ2-2
CDR3aa: CASSSTGVNTGELFF

v_gene: TRBV19
d_gene: -
j_gene: TRBJ1-2
CDR3aa: CASRGPGGQLNYGYTF

v_gene: TRBV28
d_gene: -
j_gene: TRBJ1-1
CDR3aa: CASSAEGEAFF

v_gene: TRBV7-2
d_gene: -
j_gene: TRBJ1-1
CDR3aa: CASSSNRPSDTEAFF

v_gene: TRBV15
d_gene: TRBD1
j_gene: TRBJ2-7
CDR3aa: CATSRETGWSYEQYF

v_gene: TRBV2
d_gene: -
j_gene: TRBJ1-1
CDR3aa: CASRVRVSEAFF

v_gene: TRBV28
d_gene: -
j_gene: TRBJ1-5
CDR3aa: CASSLGPGRGNQPQHF

v_gene: TRBV18
d_gene: TRBD1
j_gene: TRBJ1-4
CDR3aa: CASSRDSRNEKLFF

v_gene: TRBV7-9
d_gene: TRBD2
j_gene: TRBJ2-1
CDR3aa: CASSLTSVNNEQFF

v_gene: TRBV10-3
d_gene: TRBD1
j_gene: TRBJ1-4
CDR3aa: CATGTVLNEKLFF

v_gene: TRBV6-1
d_gene: -
j_gene: TRBJ2-2
CDR3aa: CASTRAPTQTNTGELFF

v_gene: TRBV28
d_gene: TRBD2
j_gene: TRBJ2-5
CDR3aa: CASRGTTDVKFF

v_gene: TRBV7-2
d_gene: TRBD1
j_gene: TRBJ1-1
CDR3aa: CASIGPDAGGATEAFF

v_gene: TRBV20-1
d_gene: TRBD1
j_gene: TRBJ1-1
CDR3aa: CSARVWTGGTEAFF

v_gene: TRBV20-1
d_gene: TRBD2
j_gene: TRBJ2-7
CDR3aa: CSARDQRDYLTEQYF

v_gene: TRBV7-2
d_gene: -
j_gene: TRBJ2-5
CDR3aa: CASSFQVRETQYF

v_gene: TRBV7-3
d_gene: TRBD1
j_gene: TRBJ2-7
CDR3aa: CASSQERTGGYEQYF

v_gene: TRBV10-3
d_gene: TRBD1
j_gene: TRBJ1-5
CDR3aa: CAISRTGDNQPQHF

v_gene: TRBV28
d_gene: -
j_gene: TRBJ1-5
CDR3aa: CASSLGVYEMNQPQHF

v_gene: TRBV28
d_gene: -
j_gene: TRBJ2-5
CDR3aa: CASSLGHSWETQYF

v_gene: TRBV6-2/TRBV6-3
d_gene: TRBD2
j_gene: TRBJ2-7
CDR3aa: CASSYTGTSAEPYEQYF

v_gene: TRBV20-1
d_gene: TRBD2
j_gene: TRBJ2-7
CDR3aa: CSAGGLAGTTAYEQYF

v_gene: TRBV6-2/TRBV6-3
d_gene: -
j_gene: TRBJ1-1
CDR3aa: CATLIRTAEAFF

v_gene: TRBV6-2/TRBV6-3
d_gene: -
j_gene: TRBJ2-3
CDR3aa: CASSYGGTDTQYF

v_gene: TRBV28
d_gene: -
j_gene: TRBJ1-2
CDR3aa: CASQQGLGGYTF

v_gene: TRBV3-1
d_gene: -
j_gene: TRBJ1-2
CDR3aa: CASGPHGTPFEVHYGYTF

v_gene: TRBV6-5
d_gene: -
j_gene: TRBJ2-7
CDR3aa: CASSYSGHPYEQYF

v_gene: TRBV28
d_gene: TRBD1
j_gene: TRBJ2-7
CDR3aa: CASSTGGSYEQYF

v_gene: TRBV7-9
d_gene: TRBD2
j_gene: TRBJ2-5
CDR3aa: CASSLDGRGKETQYF

v_gene: TRBV7-2
d_gene: TRBD2
j_gene: TRBJ2-1
CDR3aa: CASSFSGGNEQFF

v_gene: TRBV20-1
d_gene: TRBD2
j_gene: TRBJ2-7
CDR3aa: CSASGVKDGSYEQYF

v_gene: TRBV29-1
d_gene: -
j_gene: TRBJ2-3
CDR3aa: CSVGFGSLGTDTQYF

v_gene: TRBV20-1
d_gene: TRBD1
j_gene: TRBJ1-1
CDR3aa: CSARFGTGVTEAFF

v_gene: TRBV3-1
d_gene: -
j_gene: TRBJ2-2
CDR3aa: CASSQVRGSGELFF

v_gene: TRBV30
d_gene: -
j_gene: TRBJ2-5
CDR3aa: CAWSVRDGGETQYF

v_gene: TRBV4-3
d_gene: TRBD1
j_gene: TRBJ2-2
CDR3aa: CAGPPRQGEPGELFF

v_gene: TRBV7-2
d_gene: -
j_gene: TRBJ1-6
CDR3aa: CASSSTGTSNSPLHF

v_gene: TRBV2
d_gene: -
j_gene: TRBJ2-6
CDR3aa: CASTRGSSGANVLTF